Listed below are T cell receptor beta chains from one sample, sequenced in a study of blood T cell repertoires in COVID-19. The table came from immunoSEQ multiplex PCR; TCRdb's copy has only in-frame clones and leaves some out. This sample has 95,000 to 150,000 clones; roughly 85% occur once, and the top ten carry approximately 4.2%. The sample consisted of peripheral blood. The receptor set was obtained from a man aged 40-50 years with acute or convalescent COVID-19. Both conserved end residues are part of each CDR3. Each record gives: V gene, clone size, J gene, D gene, CDR3 DNA, CDR3 protein. The D gene is left open where the match is weak. Size tells how often a clone was seen (once, few, many) or the class of an expanded clone, and some rows leave it out.

v_gene: TRBV5-6
abundance: NA
j_gene: TRBJ1-2
d_gene: TRBD1
CDR3nt: TGTGCCAGCAGCTCTAAACCAGGGGGCCCTCTCTATGGCTACACCTTC
CDR3aa: CASSSKPGGPLYGYTF

v_gene: TRBV6-1
abundance: NA
j_gene: TRBJ1-1
d_gene: NA
CDR3nt: TGTGCCAGCAGTGAAGCTTTGCGCCTGAGCATGAACACTGAAGCTTTCTTT
CDR3aa: CASSEALRLSMNTEAFF

v_gene: TRBV18
abundance: NA
j_gene: TRBJ1-1
d_gene: TRBD1
CDR3nt: TGTGCCAGCTCATCCCGACAGGGTCCTACGAACACTGAAGCTTTCTTT
CDR3aa: CASSSRQGPTNTEAFF

v_gene: TRBV7-2
abundance: NA
j_gene: TRBJ1-6
d_gene: NA
CDR3nt: TGTGCCAGCAGCTTCCGAGGGAGATATAATTCACCCCTCCACTTT
CDR3aa: CASSFRGRYNSPLHF

v_gene: TRBV18
abundance: NA
j_gene: TRBJ1-2
d_gene: TRBD1
CDR3nt: TGTGCCAGCTCACCCAACGCCCCGGGACAGGGGGCGAGCTATGGCTACACCTTC
CDR3aa: CASSPNAPGQGASYGYTF

v_gene: TRBV5-1
abundance: NA
j_gene: TRBJ1-2
d_gene: NA
CDR3nt: TGCGCCAGCAGCCCTGGGGGGGAAGTTGGTGGCTACACCTTC
CDR3aa: CASSPGGEVGGYTF

v_gene: TRBV10-1
abundance: NA
j_gene: TRBJ2-1
d_gene: NA
CDR3nt: TGCGCCAGCAGTGAGTCGGGGAGCTCCTACAATGAGCAGTTCTTC
CDR3aa: CASSESGSSYNEQFF

v_gene: TRBV23-1
abundance: NA
j_gene: TRBJ2-1
d_gene: TRBD2
CDR3nt: TGCGCCAGCAGTTTCCGGGACAGGGTACTAGCGGGAGTCCATGAGCAGTTCTTC
CDR3aa: CASSFRDRVLAGVHEQFF

v_gene: TRBV7-3
abundance: once
j_gene: TRBJ1-1
d_gene: TRBD1
CDR3nt: TGTGCCAGCAGCCCGACAGGGGGCGCGAACACTGAAGCTTTCTTT
CDR3aa: CASSPTGGANTEAFF

v_gene: TRBV6-1
abundance: once
j_gene: TRBJ1-2
d_gene: TRBD1
CDR3nt: TGTGCCAGCAGTGAAAAGGGGGCTCGTGGCTACACCTTC
CDR3aa: CASSEKGARGYTF

v_gene: TRBV5-3
abundance: NA
j_gene: TRBJ2-1
d_gene: TRBD2
CDR3nt: TGTGCCAGAAGCTTGGCCGGGGAGCGGGGGGGCCGTCTCAATGAGCAGTTCTTC
CDR3aa: CARSLAGERGGRLNEQFF

v_gene: TRBV7-6
abundance: NA
j_gene: TRBJ2-7
d_gene: TRBD1
CDR3nt: TGTGCCAGCAGCTTAGATACAGGGGGCTCCTACGAGCAGTACTTC
CDR3aa: CASSLDTGGSYEQYF

v_gene: TRBV12-3/TRBV12-4
abundance: NA
j_gene: TRBJ1-1
d_gene: TRBD1
CDR3nt: TGTGCCATACAAAGGACAGGGAGGACTGAAGCCTTCTTT
CDR3aa: CAIQRTGRTEAFF

v_gene: TRBV5-8
abundance: NA
j_gene: TRBJ1-2
d_gene: NA
CDR3nt: TGTGCCAGCAGCTCCCCGTGGAGGACCTATGGCTACACCTTC
CDR3aa: CASSSPWRTYGYTF

v_gene: TRBV13
abundance: NA
j_gene: TRBJ2-1
d_gene: TRBD2
CDR3nt: TGTGCCAGCAGCTTAGGAGCGGGGTTATACAATGAGCAGTTCTTC
CDR3aa: CASSLGAGLYNEQFF

v_gene: TRBV7-8
abundance: NA
j_gene: TRBJ2-1
d_gene: NA
CDR3nt: TGTGCCAGCAGCTTAAGACAGTACAATGAGCAGTTCTTC
CDR3aa: CASSLRQYNEQFF

v_gene: TRBV20-1
abundance: few
j_gene: TRBJ1-1
d_gene: TRBD1
CDR3nt: TGCAGTGCTAGTGGGGACAGGAACACTGAAGCTTTCTTT
CDR3aa: CSASGDRNTEAFF

v_gene: TRBV6-5
abundance: NA
j_gene: TRBJ2-2
d_gene: NA
CDR3nt: TGTGCCAGCAGTTACTATCCCCGATCGGGCACCGGGGAGCTGTTTTTT
CDR3aa: CASSYYPRSGTGELFF

v_gene: TRBV5-1
abundance: NA
j_gene: TRBJ2-1
d_gene: NA
CDR3nt: TGCGCCAGCAGCCTAACTCGGGATGAGCAGTTCTTC
CDR3aa: CASSLTRDEQFF

v_gene: TRBV7-8
abundance: NA
j_gene: TRBJ1-2
d_gene: TRBD1
CDR3nt: TGTGCCAGCAGCTTATCACAGGGGAACTATGGCTACACCTTC
CDR3aa: CASSLSQGNYGYTF

v_gene: TRBV14
abundance: once
j_gene: TRBJ1-1
d_gene: NA
CDR3nt: TGTGCCAGCAGCCAGAAGCTGCAAGTTACTGAAGCTTTCTTT
CDR3aa: CASSQKLQVTEAFF

v_gene: TRBV10-3
abundance: few
j_gene: TRBJ1-2
d_gene: NA
CDR3nt: TGTGCCACCCAAGACAGGTCCTATGGCTACACCTTC
CDR3aa: CATQDRSYGYTF

v_gene: TRBV15
abundance: NA
j_gene: TRBJ2-7
d_gene: NA
CDR3nt: TGTGCCACCAGCAGGACAGGCCCTAGCTCCTACGAGCAGTACTTC
CDR3aa: CATSRTGPSSYEQYF

v_gene: TRBV5-1
abundance: NA
j_gene: TRBJ1-2
d_gene: NA
CDR3nt: TGCGCCAGCAGCTTGGAGGGAAGCGGGGCCAAAGCTAACTATGGCTACACCTTC
CDR3aa: CASSLEGSGAKANYGYTF

v_gene: TRBV5-6
abundance: NA
j_gene: TRBJ2-1
d_gene: TRBD1
CDR3nt: TGTGCCAGCAGCTGGGGACAGAACCTCAATGAGCAGTTCTTC
CDR3aa: CASSWGQNLNEQFF

v_gene: TRBV5-1
abundance: NA
j_gene: TRBJ1-4
d_gene: NA
CDR3nt: TGCGCCAGCAGCTTAGGACACCTTAATGAAAAACTGTTTTTT
CDR3aa: CASSLGHLNEKLFF

v_gene: TRBV6-5
abundance: NA
j_gene: TRBJ2-1
d_gene: NA
CDR3nt: TGTGCCAGCAGTTACTCGGGGGGTGTGTACAATGAGCAGTTCTTC
CDR3aa: CASSYSGGVYNEQFF

v_gene: TRBV18
abundance: NA
j_gene: TRBJ2-6
d_gene: NA
CDR3nt: TGTGCCAGCTCACCCCTGCGCAGGGCTGTATCTGGGGCCAACGTCCTGACTTTC
CDR3aa: CASSPLRRAVSGANVLTF

v_gene: TRBV2
abundance: NA
j_gene: TRBJ2-2
d_gene: NA
CDR3nt: TGTGCCGCACTTATGAACACCGGGGAGCTGTTTTTT
CDR3aa: CAALMNTGELFF

v_gene: TRBV12-3/TRBV12-4
abundance: NA
j_gene: TRBJ2-7
d_gene: NA
CDR3nt: TGTGCCAGCAGGCGGGGGCTTGGATACGAGCAGTACTTC
CDR3aa: CASRRGLGYEQYF

v_gene: TRBV11-3
abundance: few
j_gene: TRBJ2-7
d_gene: NA
CDR3nt: TGTGCCAGCAGCTTAGATTCCGGACAATCCGAGCAGTACTTC
CDR3aa: CASSLDSGQSEQYF

v_gene: TRBV5-6
abundance: NA
j_gene: TRBJ1-1
d_gene: NA
CDR3nt: TGTGCCAGCAGCTTGGACACCGAAGCTTTCTTT
CDR3aa: CASSLDTEAFF

v_gene: TRBV10-3
abundance: NA
j_gene: TRBJ1-2
d_gene: NA
CDR3nt: TGTGCCATCAGGGACGGAGGAGGATTATGGATCTACACCTTC
CDR3aa: CAIRDGGGLWIYTF

v_gene: TRBV5-5
abundance: NA
j_gene: TRBJ1-2
d_gene: NA
CDR3nt: TGTGCCAGCAGCGAGAACAGGGTGGGCTACACCTTC
CDR3aa: CASSENRVGYTF

v_gene: TRBV6-2/TRBV6-3
abundance: NA
j_gene: TRBJ1-2
d_gene: NA
CDR3nt: TGTGCCAGCAGTGCAACTTCTGTTGATGGCTACACCTTC
CDR3aa: CASSATSVDGYTF

v_gene: TRBV20-1
abundance: NA
j_gene: TRBJ2-1
d_gene: TRBD2
CDR3nt: TGCAGTGCTGGTGCGGGGGAGTACAATGAGCAGTTCTTC
CDR3aa: CSAGAGEYNEQFF

v_gene: TRBV6-2/TRBV6-3
abundance: once
j_gene: TRBJ1-1
d_gene: NA
CDR3nt: TGTGCCAGCAGTTACGGGCCCAACACTGAAGCTTTCTTT
CDR3aa: CASSYGPNTEAFF

v_gene: TRBV7-2
abundance: NA
j_gene: TRBJ1-5
d_gene: NA
CDR3nt: TGTGCCAGCAGCTTGGTAATAGGGGGAGCTCAGCCCCAGCATTTT
CDR3aa: CASSLVIGGAQPQHF

v_gene: TRBV6-2/TRBV6-3
abundance: NA
j_gene: TRBJ2-5
d_gene: TRBD1
CDR3nt: TGTGCCAGCACCCCAGGGGGCCGGGAGACCCAGTACTTC
CDR3aa: CASTPGGRETQYF

v_gene: TRBV19
abundance: few
j_gene: TRBJ1-3
d_gene: NA
CDR3nt: TGTGCCAGTAAGGACAGTCACTCTGGAAACACCATATATTTT
CDR3aa: CASKDSHSGNTIYF

v_gene: TRBV21-1
abundance: NA
j_gene: TRBJ2-2
d_gene: NA
CDR3nt: TGTGCCAGCAGGGCGACAGGGAAGGAAGGGGAGCTGTTTTTT
CDR3aa: CASRATGKEGELFF

v_gene: TRBV2
abundance: NA
j_gene: TRBJ2-7
d_gene: NA
CDR3nt: TGTGCCAGCAGACTAATTCAAGACGAGCAGTACTTC
CDR3aa: CASRLIQDEQYF

v_gene: TRBV6-5
abundance: NA
j_gene: TRBJ2-7
d_gene: NA
CDR3nt: TGTGCCAGCAGTTACACAGGCAGCTACGAGCAGTACTTC
CDR3aa: CASSYTGSYEQYF

v_gene: TRBV29-1
abundance: NA
j_gene: TRBJ2-3
d_gene: TRBD2
CDR3nt: TGCAGCGTTGGAGGTAGCGGGGGCTCGGATAGCACAGATACGCAGTATTTT
CDR3aa: CSVGGSGGSDSTDTQYF

v_gene: TRBV6-4
abundance: NA
j_gene: TRBJ1-5
d_gene: NA
CDR3nt: TGTGCCAGCTCGCGCGAATTAAGCAATCAGCCCCAGCATTTT
CDR3aa: CASSRELSNQPQHF

v_gene: TRBV9
abundance: NA
j_gene: TRBJ1-2
d_gene: TRBD1
CDR3nt: TGTGCCAGCAGCCCAAAGACAGGGTTGTACTATGGCTACACCTTC
CDR3aa: CASSPKTGLYYGYTF

v_gene: TRBV15
abundance: NA
j_gene: TRBJ2-7
d_gene: NA
CDR3nt: TGTGCCACCAGCAGAGACGGCGGCATATACGAGCAGTACTTC
CDR3aa: CATSRDGGIYEQYF

v_gene: TRBV6-2/TRBV6-3
abundance: NA
j_gene: TRBJ2-1
d_gene: TRBD2
CDR3nt: TGTGCCAGCAGTGCCCGGACTAGCTTCGTCAATGAGCAGTTCTTC
CDR3aa: CASSARTSFVNEQFF

v_gene: TRBV30
abundance: NA
j_gene: TRBJ1-2
d_gene: NA
CDR3nt: TGTGCCTCGAGCGGGGTGGATAACTATGGCTACACCTTC
CDR3aa: CASSGVDNYGYTF

v_gene: TRBV24-1
abundance: NA
j_gene: TRBJ2-1
d_gene: TRBD2
CDR3nt: TGTGCCACCAGTGATCCGGGACTAGCGGGAGGATTTTCCTACAATGAGCAGTTCTTC
CDR3aa: CATSDPGLAGGFSYNEQFF

v_gene: TRBV11-2
abundance: NA
j_gene: TRBJ2-3
d_gene: NA
CDR3nt: TGTGCCAGCAGCTTAGATGGGACTTCAGATACGCAGTATTTT
CDR3aa: CASSLDGTSDTQYF

v_gene: TRBV5-4
abundance: NA
j_gene: TRBJ2-5
d_gene: TRBD2
CDR3nt: TGTGCCAGCAGCCAGACTAGCGGGGGGAGGGAGACCCAGTACTTC
CDR3aa: CASSQTSGGRETQYF

v_gene: TRBV7-9
abundance: NA
j_gene: TRBJ2-7
d_gene: TRBD1
CDR3nt: TGTGCCAGCAGCTTAGGAACCGGGACAGGGGACAACGAGCAGTACTTC
CDR3aa: CASSLGTGTGDNEQYF

v_gene: TRBV30
abundance: NA
j_gene: TRBJ1-1
d_gene: NA
CDR3nt: TGTGCCTGGAGATTGCGAGGAGGTCACAATGAAGCTTTCTTT
CDR3aa: CAWRLRGGHNEAFF

v_gene: TRBV7-9
abundance: few
j_gene: TRBJ2-5
d_gene: NA
CDR3nt: TGTGCCAGCAGACCGGGGGACCAGGAGACCCAGTACTTC
CDR3aa: CASRPGDQETQYF